What follows are 7 T cell receptor beta chains derived from one specimen sequenced in a study of shared clonotypes between healthy human individuals. Here immunoSEQ multiplex PCR was the method, and the copy in TCRdb shows in-frame clones only, minus some. The sample consists of about 1 million clones, 75% to 80% of them appearing once. Sample: memory CD4+ T cells from PBMCs. Subset specified: CD45RA-negative fraction. The receptors were gathered from a man between 18 and 35 years old in good health. Some clones in this sample may be carry-over from other donors' samples.

This clone was found once. This chain connects TRBV5-6 to TRBJ1-2, with D unresolved. The CDR3 is 14 amino acids. With 2 bases removed from V and 2 bases from J, the gap between germline ends came to 10 bases. The germline gives CDR1 SGHDT, CDR2 YYEEEE. The DNA for the CDR3 is TGTGCCAGCAGCTTCGCAGGCGTCAACTATGGCTACACCTTC. Encoded protein: CASSFAGVNYGYTF. The entire variable domain, with the rest obtained from reference TRBV5-6 and TRBJ1-2, is as follows: DAGVTQSPTHLIKTRGQQVTLRCSPKSGHDTVSWYQQALGQGPQFIFQYYEEEERQRGNFPDRFSGHQFPNYSSELNVNALLLGDSALYLCASSFAGVNYGYTFGSGTRLTVV.

The chain has TRBV5-1 and TRBJ1-1, with TRBD1 as a possible D gene (5 bases). The CDR3 is 14 amino acids. Trimming shortened V by 3 bases and J by 4 bases, and 13 bases separated the two germline ends. The germline gives CDR1 SGHRS, CDR2 YFSETQ. Here the CDR3 reads CASSSTDSSTEAFF. The DNA for the CDR3 is TGCGCCAGCAGCTCGACCGACAGTTCCACTGAAGCTTTCTTT.

This chain joins TRBV5-1 and TRBJ2-2; 9 nucleotides align to TRBD1. V was clipped by 4 bases and J by 7 bases; unmatched bases: 8. The CDR3 is 15 amino acids. Germline V CDR1 and CDR2: SGHRS, YFSETQ. CDR3 region: CASSRRDRVVGELFF. In nucleotides, the CDR3 is TGCGCCAGCAGCCGCCGGGACAGGGTCGTCGGGGAGCTGTTTTTT.

The chain links TRBV28 to TRBJ1-4; a possible D gene is TRBD1 (6 bases). CDR1 is MDHEN, CDR2 SYDVKM, per germline. Deletions cut 3 bases from V and 5 bases from J, with 16 bases between. This CDR3 contains 16 residues. Written as DNA, the CDR3 is TGTGCCAGCAGTTTTGGTGGCAGGACAGACAATGAAAAACTGTTTTTT. The encoded protein is CASSFGGRTDNEKLFF.

For this clone: This specimen includes other DNA sequences encoding the same CDR3. The chain employs TRBV28 and TRBJ1-2, with D possibly being TRBD1 (6 bases). V was pared by 4 bases and J by 4 bases, with 7 bases between. From germline, CDR1 is MDHEN and CDR2 SYDVKM. This CDR3 comprises 12 residues. As DNA, the CDR3 is TGTGCCAGCAGTTCAGGGGCCTATGGCTACACCTTC. Amino acids: CASSSGAYGYTF.

This rearrangement joins TRBV28 to TRBJ2-7; D may be TRBD1 or TRBD2 (5 bases each). CDR1 is MDHEN and CDR2 is SYDVKM in the germline V gene. V dropped 3 bases and J dropped 9 bases, with 15 bases sitting between them. This CDR3 region has 13 residues. The CDR3 here is CASSLGERRGQYF. CDR3 DNA sequence: TGTGCCAGCAGTTTGGGAGAGAGAAGGGGGCAGTACTTC.

The CDR3 coding sequence is TGTGCCAGCAGCTTAGCCGGCGGGAGCCGCACAGATACGCAGTATTTT. Its translation: CASSLAGGSRTDTQYF. The chain has TRBV7-8 and TRBJ2-3, with 7 bases lining up with TRBD2. V shed 0 bases, J shed 1 base, and the junction held 4 bases outside the gene matches. Germline CDR1 reads SGHVS; CDR2 reads FQNEAQ. This CDR3 has 16 amino acids.